The text below deals with one TCR beta chain. Measured with immunoSEQ multiplex PCR; TCRdb has only the in-frame clones, and not every one. The table records more than 95,000 clones, 75% to 85% of them present only once. The CDR3 is 16 residues long. The germline V and J ends were trimmed by 5 bases and 5 bases, with 16 bases remaining between them. Germline CDR1 is MGHDK and CDR2 is SYGVNS. This sample was taken from a study of blood T cell repertoires in COVID-19. The clonotype was recovered from a woman in her forties or fifties with acute or convalescent COVID-19. The specimen sequenced was peripheral blood. The chain combines TRBV25-1 with TRBJ1-6; possible D gene TRBD1, 6 bases. The CDR3 region is CASSTTGTLNNSPLHF. CDR3 nucleotide sequence: TGTGCCAGCAGTACGACCGGGACACTCAATAATTCACCCCTCCACTTT.